Listed below are T cell receptor beta chains from one sample, sequenced in a study of cytomegalovirus exposure and HLA in healthy donors. Here immunoSEQ multiplex PCR was the method, and the copy in TCRdb shows in-frame clones only, minus some. Among 150,000 to 200,000 clones listed, 75% to 85% were seen once. Sequences were obtained from PBMCs. The source of these receptors is a woman aged 45-59 years in good health and CMV-seronegative. The CDR3 runs from the conserved cysteine through the conserved F or W. The D gene is left open where the match is weak.

V	J	D	CDR3
TRBV28	TRBJ2-7	TRBD1	CASSFGTGGVPYEQYF
TRBV7-9	TRBJ2-1	TRBD2	CASSSPTGTSVERGQFF
TRBV4-3	TRBJ1-2	TRBD1	CASSQDYGQGAHGYTF
TRBV7-9	TRBJ1-1	TRBD1	CASSHGQGSHQNTEAFF
TRBV25-1	TRBJ1-2	TRBD1	CASSPQGQGAIGYTF
TRBV2	TRBJ2-5	.	CASSPGNQETQYF
TRBV6-6	TRBJ2-1	.	CASSALDRSSYNEQFF
TRBV2	TRBJ2-7	TRBD1	CASSSTGENEQYF
TRBV7-2	TRBJ1-6	TRBD1	CASSLAHDRGVSPLHF
TRBV10-3	TRBJ2-1	TRBD2	CAISQYSGSYNEQFF
TRBV19	TRBJ2-1	TRBD1	CASSKGTGTDEQFF
TRBV14	TRBJ1-1	.	CASSQAPSNTEAFF
TRBV11-2	TRBJ2-7	TRBD2	CASSSTSGTRYYEQYF
TRBV5-1	TRBJ1-1	.	CASSPQGNTEAFF
TRBV4-2	TRBJ2-6	TRBD2	CASSIRLAVSGANVLTF
TRBV14	TRBJ2-5	TRBD2	CASSLRLAGPAGETQYF
TRBV5-1	TRBJ2-5	TRBD1	CASSLGTGGKETQYF
TRBV19	TRBJ2-2	TRBD1	CASSILLAGTGANTGELFF
TRBV2	TRBJ2-3	.	CASSATDTQYF
TRBV6-5	TRBJ1-5	TRBD1	CASRPQGQDNQPQHF
TRBV18	TRBJ2-1	.	CASSPPEDGVGEQFF
TRBV7-2	TRBJ2-4	.	CASSPRGGVNIQYF
TRBV25-1	TRBJ1-2	.	CASSEWGQNYGYTF
TRBV6-5	TRBJ2-3	.	CASRGLSLDTQYF
TRBV28	TRBJ1-2	TRBD1	CASSPSGTGGIYGYTF
TRBV7-2	TRBJ1-3	.	CASSGHSGNTIYF
TRBV28	TRBJ2-1	TRBD2	CASSRTSGRGYNEQFF
TRBV7-3	TRBJ1-1	.	CASSLVLTETLNTEAFF
TRBV2	TRBJ1-6	.	CASSPDRQGYSPLHF
TRBV15	TRBJ1-2	.	CATSPRGESGGYTF
TRBV6-1	TRBJ2-2	.	CASSGRRGANTGELFF
TRBV18	TRBJ2-1	.	CASSPTGNHGIEQFF
TRBV11-2	TRBJ2-2	TRBD2	CASSSRGRGGFGELFF
TRBV6-5	TRBJ1-6	.	CASRRSSYNSPLHF
TRBV28	TRBJ1-2	TRBD1	CASSELRGRGYTF
TRBV13	TRBJ1-6	.	CASSLRTEYSPLHF
TRBV6-5	TRBJ1-5	.	CASSRDRTNQPQHF